One and the same sample provided the 20 T cell receptor beta chains below, sequenced in a study of monozygotic twins with inflammatory bowel disease. TCRdb reprocessed the 5' RACE reads and reports one entry per CDR3 protein, with no DNA. Its listing shows 140,000 to 150,000 distinct CDR3 sequences. Sequenced material: blood. The receptors here all came from a human donor with ulcerative colitis or Crohn's disease, or a healthy co-twin of an affected twin (not recorded which).

The genes are TRBV5-1 and TRBJ2-7; TCRdb gives TRBD1 as the D gene, but with no DNA this cannot be confirmed. The V gene's germline CDR1 is SGHRS and CDR2 YFSETQ. This CDR3 is built from 15 residues. The CDR3 loop reads CASSLVTGSEDEQYF.

The chain couples TRBV7-3 to TRBJ2-7. The germline V gene encodes CDR1 SGHTA and CDR2 FQGTGA. CDR3 size: 14 residues. This chain's CDR3 is CASSLQGNSYEQYF.

The V and J genes are TRBV5-6 and TRBJ2-7; TCRdb picks TRBD1, but there is no DNA to check that call. This CDR3 is built from 21 residues. Per the germline V gene, CDR1 is SGHDT and CDR2 is YYEEEE. The CDR3 sequence: CASSPAFPGQGKILSSYEQYF.

The chain combines TRBV27 with TRBJ2-3; TCRdb gives TRBD2 as the D gene, but with no DNA this cannot be confirmed. Germline CDR1 and CDR2: MNHEY and SMNVEV (reference sequence). The CDR3 runs to 15 residues. CDR3 region: CASSPRGGSTDTQYF.

V usage is TRBV6-1 and J usage is TRBJ1-2; TCRdb calls TRBD1, which cannot be checked without DNA. The CDR3 has 15 residues. Germline CDR1 and CDR2: MNHNS and SASEGT. The CDR3 here is CASREGQVFHYGYTF.

J is TRBJ2-1 and V is TRBV6-1. Germline loops: CDR1 MNHNS, CDR2 SASEGT. The CDR3 has 13 amino acids. The CDR3 here is CASNPDPYNEQFF.

V and J are TRBV11-2 and TRBJ2-1; no DNA is available, so the TRBD1 call from TCRdb remains unchecked. This CDR3 spans 17 amino acids. Germline CDR1 and CDR2: SGHAT and FQNNGV. Here the CDR3 reads CASSLGQATWRVGEQFF.

J is TRBJ1-6 and V is TRBV5-1; the D call of TRBD1 rests on TCRdb alone, since no DNA is present to check it. CDR1 is SGHRS, CDR2 YFSETQ, per germline. The length of the CDR3 is 13 residues. The CDR3 protein is CASSAQGMTPLHF. Full variable domain (rest looked up from reference TRBV5-1 and TRBJ1-6): KAGVTQTPRYLIKTRGQQVTLSCSPISGHRSVSWYQQTPGQGLQFLFEYFSETQRNKGNFPGRFSGRQFSNSRSEMNVSTLELGDSALYLCASSAQGMTPLHFGNGTRLTVT.

The V gene is TRBV9, the J gene TRBJ2-1; TCRdb designates TRBD2, a call that cannot be tested without DNA. Germline V lookup: CDR1 SGDLS, CDR2 YYNGEE. The CDR3 is 16 amino acids. This chain's CDR3 is CASSVGVGSRVNEQFF.

The chain combines TRBV4-3 with TRBJ2-1; lacking DNA, the TRBD2 call made by TCRdb goes unchecked. CDR1 is LGHNA and CDR2 is YSLEER in the germline V gene. The CDR3 runs 16 residues. Here the CDR3 reads CASSHAGTSGRVEQFF.

This CDR3 reads CASSPSGLLEEQYF. The rearrangement joins TRBV5-1 to TRBJ2-7; the TRBD2 assignment by TCRdb is unverifiable without DNA. This CDR3 spans 14 amino acids. Germline loops: CDR1 SGHRS, CDR2 YFSETQ.

The chain has TRBV20-1 and TRBJ2-2. Germline-derived CDR1 and CDR2 are DFQATT and SNEGSKA (reference sequence). This CDR3 region has 14 residues. The CDR3 region is CSAKTRANTGELFF.

This chain uses TRBV4-2 with TRBJ2-7; no DNA is available, so the TRBD2 call from TCRdb remains unchecked. Germline-derived CDR1 and CDR2 are LGHNA and YNFKEQ. This CDR3 region has 19 residues. Here the CDR3 reads CASSPEGLAGGYLQYEQYF.

This chain joins TRBV19 and TRBJ1-5. Germline V gene lookup returns CDR1 LNHDA and CDR2 SQIVND (reference sequence). This CDR3 has 14 amino acids. The CDR3 sequence is CASSNSYSNQPQHF.

The rearrangement joins TRBV20-1 to TRBJ1-5; TCRdb's D gene call, TRBD1, goes unchecked for lack of DNA. The CDR3 runs 14 residues. Germline V lookup: CDR1 DFQATT, CDR2 SNEGSKA (reference sequence). CDR3: CSAPRDSLDQPQHF.

J is TRBJ2-1 and V is TRBV5-1. The germline V gene encodes CDR1 SGHRS and CDR2 YFSETQ. This CDR3 spans 16 amino acids. CDR3 loop: CASSLVGKSSYNEQFF.

V and J are TRBV5-1 and TRBJ1-1. This CDR3 has 15 residues. Germline lookup yields CDR1 SGHRS and CDR2 YFSETQ. The CDR3 reads CASSSPRSGNTEAFF.

The gene calls are TRBV30 and TRBJ1-1. The CDR3 runs 11 residues. Germline loops: CDR1 GTSNPN, CDR2 SVGIG (reference sequence). The CDR3 loop is CAWGVGTEAFF.

V usage is TRBV20-1 and J usage is TRBJ2-1; as DNA is missing, the TRBD2 call by TCRdb cannot be tested. The CDR3 has 14 residues. Germline CDR1 DFQATT, CDR2 SNEGSKA (reference sequence). CDR3: CSASRAGGWNEQFF.

The chain recombines TRBV12-3 or TRBV12-4 with TRBJ2-7; TCRdb outputs TRBD1, but without DNA this stays unchecked. This CDR3 is 15 amino acids long. The CDR3 sequence is CASKPTGIYSYEQYF.